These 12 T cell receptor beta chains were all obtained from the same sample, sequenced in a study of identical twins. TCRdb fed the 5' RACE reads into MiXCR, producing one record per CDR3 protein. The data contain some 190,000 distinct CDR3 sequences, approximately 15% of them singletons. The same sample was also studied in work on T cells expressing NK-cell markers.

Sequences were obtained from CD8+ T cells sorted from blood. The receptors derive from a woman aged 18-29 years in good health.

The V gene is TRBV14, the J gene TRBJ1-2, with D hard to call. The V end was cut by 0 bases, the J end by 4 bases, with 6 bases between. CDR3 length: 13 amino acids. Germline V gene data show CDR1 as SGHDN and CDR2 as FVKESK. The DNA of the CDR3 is TGTGCCAGCAGCCAAGATTCGGTCTATGGCTACACCTTC. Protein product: CASSQDSVYGYTF.

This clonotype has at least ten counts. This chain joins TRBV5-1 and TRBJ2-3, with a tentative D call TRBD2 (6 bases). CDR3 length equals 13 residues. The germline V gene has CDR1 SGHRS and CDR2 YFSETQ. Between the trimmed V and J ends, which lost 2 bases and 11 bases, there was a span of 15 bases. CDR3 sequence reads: CASSFRRRDEQYF. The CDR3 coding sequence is TGCGCCAGCAGCTTCCGGCGGCGGGATGAGCAGTATTTT.

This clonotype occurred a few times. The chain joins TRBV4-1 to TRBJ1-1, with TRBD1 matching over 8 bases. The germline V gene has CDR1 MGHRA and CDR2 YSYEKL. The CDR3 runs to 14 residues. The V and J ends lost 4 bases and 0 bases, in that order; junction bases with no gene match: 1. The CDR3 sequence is CASSPGGVNTEAFF. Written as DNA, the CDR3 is TGCGCCAGCAGCCCAGGGGGCGTGAACACTGAAGCTTTCTTT.

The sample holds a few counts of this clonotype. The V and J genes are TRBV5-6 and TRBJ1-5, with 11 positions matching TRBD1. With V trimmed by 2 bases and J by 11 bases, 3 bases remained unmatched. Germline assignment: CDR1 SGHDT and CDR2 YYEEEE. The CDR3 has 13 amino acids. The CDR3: CASSLGTGGSQHF. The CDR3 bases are TGTGCCAGCAGCTTAGGGACAGGGGGATCCCAGCATTTT.

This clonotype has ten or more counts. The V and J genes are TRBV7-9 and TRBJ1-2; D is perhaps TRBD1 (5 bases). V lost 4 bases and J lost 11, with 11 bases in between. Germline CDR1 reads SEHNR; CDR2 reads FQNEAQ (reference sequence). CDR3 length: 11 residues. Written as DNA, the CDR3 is TGTGCCAGCAGCTCCTCAGGGATGTACACCTTC. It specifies CASSSSGMYTF.

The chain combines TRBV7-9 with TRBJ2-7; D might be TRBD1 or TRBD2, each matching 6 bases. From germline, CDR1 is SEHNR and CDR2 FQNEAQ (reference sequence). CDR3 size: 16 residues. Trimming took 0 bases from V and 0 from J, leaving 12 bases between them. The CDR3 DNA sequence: TGTGCCAGCAGCTTAGCGGGGGGCGGATACTCCTACGAGCAGTACTTC. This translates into CASSLAGGGYSYEQYF.

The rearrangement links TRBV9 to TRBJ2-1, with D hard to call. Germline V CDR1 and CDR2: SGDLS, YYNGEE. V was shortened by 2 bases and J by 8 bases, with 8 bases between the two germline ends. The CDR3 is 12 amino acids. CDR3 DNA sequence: TGTGCCAGCAGCGTTGGCGGCTATGAGCAGTTCTTC. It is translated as CASSVGGYEQFF. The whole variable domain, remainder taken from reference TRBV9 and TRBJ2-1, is DSGVTQTPKHLITATGQRVTLRCSPRSGDLSVYWYQQSLDQGLQFLIQYYNGEERAKGNILERFSAQQFPDLHSELNLSSLELGDSALYFCASSVGGYEQFFGPGTRLTVL.

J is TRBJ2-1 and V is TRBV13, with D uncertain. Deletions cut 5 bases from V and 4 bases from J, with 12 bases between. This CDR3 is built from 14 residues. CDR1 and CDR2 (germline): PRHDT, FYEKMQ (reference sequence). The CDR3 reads CASSLPTDYNEQFF. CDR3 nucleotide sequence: TGTGCCAGCAGCCTACCGACGGATTACAATGAGCAGTTCTTC.

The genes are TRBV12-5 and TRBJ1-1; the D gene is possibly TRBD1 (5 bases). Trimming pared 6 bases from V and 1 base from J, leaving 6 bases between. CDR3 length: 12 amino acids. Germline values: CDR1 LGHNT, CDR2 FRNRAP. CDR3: CASGQGNTEAFF. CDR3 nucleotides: TGTGCTAGTGGCCAGGGGAACACTGAAGCTTTCTTT.

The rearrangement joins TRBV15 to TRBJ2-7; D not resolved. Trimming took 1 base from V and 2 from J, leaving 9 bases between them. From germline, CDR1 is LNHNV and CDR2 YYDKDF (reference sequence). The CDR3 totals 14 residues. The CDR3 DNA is TGTGCCACCAGCAGAGGGGATTACCCCTACGAGCAGTACTTC. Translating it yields CATSRGDYPYEQYF.

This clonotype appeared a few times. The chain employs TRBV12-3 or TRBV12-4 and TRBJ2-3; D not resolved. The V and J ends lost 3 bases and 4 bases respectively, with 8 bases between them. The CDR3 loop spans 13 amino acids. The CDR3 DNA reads TGTGCCAGCAGTTTGAGGAACGCAGATACGCAGTATTTT. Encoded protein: CASSLRNADTQYF.

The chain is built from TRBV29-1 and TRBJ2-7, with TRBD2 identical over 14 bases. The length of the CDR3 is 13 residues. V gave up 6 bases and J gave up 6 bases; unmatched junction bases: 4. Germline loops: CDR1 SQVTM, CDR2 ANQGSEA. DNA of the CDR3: TGCAGCGTGATGGGACTAGCGGGGGTCGAGCAGTACTTC. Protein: CSVMGLAGVEQYF.